These 8 T cell receptor beta chains came from one sample sequenced in a study of cytomegalovirus exposure and HLA in healthy donors. A multiplex PCR was run with 60 Vbeta primers and 13 Jbeta primers. Using immunoSEQ multiplex PCR, the repertoire was profiled, and TCRdb retains in-frame clones only, with some absent. The record lists roughly 34,000 clones, of which the ten most abundant hold more than 3.5%. Material: PBMCs. The receptor set was obtained from a woman between 35 and 50 years old in good health and CMV-seropositive.

V usage is TRBV6-5 and J usage is TRBJ2-1, with a weak D call TRBD2 (6 bases). Deletions cut 5 bases from V and 5 bases from J, with 13 bases between. Germline V lookup: CDR1 MNHEY, CDR2 SVGAGI. CDR3 size: 14 residues. The CDR3 DNA sequence: TGTGCCAGCAGTCCGGTGAGGAGGGACAATGAGCAGTTCTTC. It encodes CASSPVRRDNEQFF.

V usage is TRBV28 and J usage is TRBJ1-1; a weak D match, TRBD1 (5 bases). The CDR3 length is 17 residues. V was clipped by 3 bases and J by 10 bases, with 27 bases between them. Looked up from germline, CDR1 is MDHEN and CDR2 is SYDVKM. The CDR3 nucleotides read TGTGCCAGCAGTTTGAGGGTTGGTCGGGACTCAAAGCGGAGAGCTTTCTTT. Translation: CASSLRVGRDSKRRAFF.

V gene TRBV18 combines with J gene TRBJ2-3; D unresolved. The CDR3 has 14 amino acids. Deletions cut 5 bases from V and 2 bases from J, with 11 bases between. The germline gives CDR1 KGHSH, CDR2 LQKENI. The CDR3 spells CASSDKSLTDTQYF. In nucleotides, the CDR3 is TGTGCCAGCTCAGACAAATCTCTCACAGATACGCAGTATTTT.

CDR3 sequence reads: CATSHLTEAFF. The CDR3 bases are TGTGCCACCAGCCACCTAACTGAAGCTTTCTTT. The rearrangement links TRBV6-6 to TRBJ1-1; D unclear. V gave up 10 bases and J gave up 5 bases, with 11 bases separating them. Germline values: CDR1 MNHNY, CDR2 SVGAGI (reference sequence). The CDR3 consists of 11 residues.

The gene calls are TRBV19 and TRBJ2-7; D possibly corresponds to TRBD2 (5 bases). V lost 5 bases, J lost 3 bases, and 11 bases lay in between. Per germline, CDR1 LNHDA and CDR2 SQIVND (reference sequence). The CDR3 has 13 residues. The CDR3 reads CASSWRGYYEQYF. The CDR3 DNA reads as TGTGCCAGTAGTTGGAGAGGGTACTACGAGCAGTACTTC.

The chain uses TRBV21-1 and TRBJ1-2. TRBV21-1 is a pseudogene. This CDR3 spans 11 amino acids. CDR3: CASSKGRGYTF. CDR3 DNA: TGTGCCAGCAGCAAAGGGAGGGGTTACACCTTC.

The gene calls are TRBV28 and TRBJ1-5; 9 positions agree with TRBD1. CDR1 MDHEN and CDR2 SYDVKM come from the germline V gene. With V trimmed by 5 bases and J by 5 bases, 10 bases remained unmatched. This CDR3 is 16 amino acids long. CDR3 protein: CASSPLTGQGYQPQHF. The CDR3 DNA is TGTGCCAGCAGTCCACTAACCGGACAGGGGTATCAGCCCCAGCATTTT.

The rearrangement links TRBV5-1 to TRBJ2-3, with TRBD2 identical over 15 bases. V was pared by 4 bases and J by 3 bases, with 9 bases of the junction left unmatched. CDR1 and CDR2 from the germline V gene are SGHRS and YFSETQ. This CDR3 spans 18 amino acids. CDR3 amino acids: CASSTGLAGGQGTDTQYF. CDR3 bases: TGCGCCAGCAGCACCGGACTAGCGGGAGGGCAGGGAACAGATACGCAGTATTTT.